This TCR beta chain was recorded in a study of cytotoxic CD8 clonotypes in ibrutinib-treated CLL. Study background: Patient counts were around 10 relapsed/refractory, more than 14 treatment-naive and 17 to 18 IGHV unmutated. Per sample, productive templates averaged around 260,000 and productive rearrangements averaged 94,082.

This clone was detected a few times. The sequencing depth, 1 in 200,000 to 1 in 1 million T cells, was the target. Sequenced by immunoSEQ multiplex PCR; TCRdb stores in-frame clones only, minus some. The sample yields roughly 180,000 clones, 55% to 85% seen once. This clonotype was sampled from a human donor with chronic lymphocytic leukemia. The material was PBMCs, obtained after 24 months of ibrutinib treatment.

The CDR3: CASSPMASGNQPQHF. CDR3 nucleotides: TGTGCCAGTAGTCCAATGGCCTCAGGGAATCAGCCCCAGCATTTT. The J gene is TRBJ1-5, the V gene TRBV19; possibly TRBD1 for D (5 bases). This CDR3 region has 15 residues. Trimming stripped 5 bases from V and 4 bases from J, with 15 bases between. Germline CDR1 is LNHDA and CDR2 is SQIVND (reference sequence).